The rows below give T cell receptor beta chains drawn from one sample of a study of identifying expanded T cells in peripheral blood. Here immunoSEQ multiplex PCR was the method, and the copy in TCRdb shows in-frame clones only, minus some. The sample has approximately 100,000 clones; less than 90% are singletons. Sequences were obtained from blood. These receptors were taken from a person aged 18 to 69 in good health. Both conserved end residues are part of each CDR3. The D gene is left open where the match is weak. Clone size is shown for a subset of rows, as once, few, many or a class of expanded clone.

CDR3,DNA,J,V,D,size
CASSLGPRGEQFF,TGTGCCAGCAGTTTGGGCCCTCGGGGTGAGCAGTTCTTC,TRBJ2-1,TRBV6-1,-,once
CASSLGPSDGDEQFF,TGTGCCAGCAGCTTGGGCCCTAGCGATGGGGATGAGCAGTTCTTC,TRBJ2-1,TRBV5-4,-,-
CASSLTTVNTGELFF,TGCGCCAGCAGCTTGACCACAGTGAACACCGGGGAGCTGTTTTTT,TRBJ2-2,TRBV5-1,-,-
CASSADRGDSGELFF,TGCGCCAGCAGCGCCGACAGGGGAGATAGCGGGGAGCTGTTTTTT,TRBJ2-2,TRBV5-1,TRBD1,once
CASSQDWGANTGELFF,TGCGCCAGCAGCCAAGATTGGGGGGCGAACACCGGGGAGCTGTTTTTT,TRBJ2-2,TRBV4-3,-,-
CASSNTGTYEQYF,TGTGCCAGCAGTAATACAGGGACCTACGAGCAGTACTTC,TRBJ2-7,TRBV6-5,-,-
CASSFGTPSYEQYF,TGTGCCAGCAGCTTCGGGACACCTTCCTACGAGCAGTACTTC,TRBJ2-7,TRBV5-6,-,-
CASSLEGTGNTEAFF,TGTGCCAGCAGCTTGGAAGGGACAGGGAACACTGAAGCTTTCTTT,TRBJ1-1,TRBV5-4,TRBD1,-
CASSPGTGNYGYTF,TGTGCCAGCAGCCCTGGGACAGGGAACTATGGCTACACCTTC,TRBJ1-2,TRBV5-6,TRBD1,few
CASSDRVNTEAFF,TGTGCCAGCAGCGACAGGGTGAACACTGAAGCTTTCTTT,TRBJ1-1,TRBV7-3,TRBD1,-
CASSLRDTIEPQHF,TGTGCCAGCAGCTTAAGGGACACCATCGAGCCCCAGCATTTT,TRBJ1-5,TRBV7-9,-,-
CASSDSHTGTNYGYTF,TGTGCCAGCAGTGATAGTCATACAGGGACTAACTATGGCTACACCTTC,TRBJ1-2,TRBV25-1,-,-
CASSRYRQPQHF,TGTGCCAGCAGCCGTTACAGGCAGCCCCAGCATTTT,TRBJ1-5,TRBV7-2,-,few
CASSLGLADTQYF,TGTGCCAGCAGCTTGGGACTAGCGGATACGCAGTATTTT,TRBJ2-3,TRBV11-2,TRBD2,once
CASSLGLAGGGETQYF,TGCGCCAGCAGCTTGGGACTAGCGGGAGGAGGAGAGACCCAGTACTTC,TRBJ2-5,TRBV5-1,TRBD2,-
CASSEGLAKNIQYF,TGTGCCAGTAGTGAGGGACTAGCCAAAAACATTCAGTACTTC,TRBJ2-4,TRBV19,-,-
CSVADTLYEAFF,TGCAGCGTCGCTGACACCCTTTATGAAGCTTTCTTT,TRBJ1-1,TRBV29-1,-,-
CSIGTGEETQYF,TGCAGCATCGGGACAGGGGAAGAGACCCAGTACTTC,TRBJ2-5,TRBV29-1,TRBD1,-